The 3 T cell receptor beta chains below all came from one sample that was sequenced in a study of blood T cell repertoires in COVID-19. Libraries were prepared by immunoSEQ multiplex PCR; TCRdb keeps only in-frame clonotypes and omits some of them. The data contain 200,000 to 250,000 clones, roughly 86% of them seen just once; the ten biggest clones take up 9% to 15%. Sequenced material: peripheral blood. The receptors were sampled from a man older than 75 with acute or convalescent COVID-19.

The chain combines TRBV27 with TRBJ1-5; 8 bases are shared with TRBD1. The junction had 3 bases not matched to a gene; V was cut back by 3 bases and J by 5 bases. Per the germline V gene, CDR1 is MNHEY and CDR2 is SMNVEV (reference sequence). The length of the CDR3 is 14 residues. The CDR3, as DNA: TGTGCCAGCAGTTTCTCGACAGGGGATCAGCCCCAGCATTTT. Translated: CASSFSTGDQPQHF.

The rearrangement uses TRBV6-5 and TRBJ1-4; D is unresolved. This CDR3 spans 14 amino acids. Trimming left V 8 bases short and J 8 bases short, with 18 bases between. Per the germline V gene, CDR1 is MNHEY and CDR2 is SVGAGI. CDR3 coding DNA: TGTGCCAGCTCCCCGGCCGAGGTTCGGGAAAAACTGTTTTTT. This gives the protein CASSPAEVREKLFF.

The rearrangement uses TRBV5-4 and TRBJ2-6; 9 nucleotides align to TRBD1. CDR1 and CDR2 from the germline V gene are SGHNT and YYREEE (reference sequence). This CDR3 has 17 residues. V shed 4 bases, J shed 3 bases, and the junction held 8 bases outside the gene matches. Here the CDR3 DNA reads TGTGCCAGCAGCCCCGGACAGGGGAACGATGGGGCCAACGTCCTGACTTTC. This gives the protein CASSPGQGNDGANVLTF.